The rows below give T cell receptor beta chains drawn from one sample of a study of T-cell reconstitution after alpha-beta-depleted transplantation in children. TCRdb re-called the PCR reads through MiXCR, storing one row per CDR3 protein. The data show 250,000 to 350,000 distinct CDR3 sequences, approximately 20% seen once. This material consisted of PBMCs, mostly from graft donor cells, taken 180 days after TCRalphabeta/CD19-depleted stem cell transplant. These receptor sequences come from a male patient aged 10 to 17 who had a stem cell transplant for acute lymphoblastic leukemia, so the T cells may come from the graft donor. Each CDR3 is given with its conserved first and last residue. A D gene is named only where the DNA matches it firmly. Some rows have no size entry. The others give once, few or many, or a class for an expanded clone.

clone size	D gene	V gene	J gene	CDR3 protein	CDR3 DNA
few	TRBD1	TRBV27	TRBJ2-7	CASSGRQGRRYEQYF	TGTGCCAGCAGTGGAAGACAGGGAAGGCGCTACGAGCAGTACTTC
-	-	TRBV4-1	TRBJ1-1	CASSQPENTEAFF	TGCGCCAGCAGCCAACCAGAGAACACTGAAGCTTTCTTT
few	-	TRBV9	TRBJ2-3	CASSAVVGPLPGTDTQYF	TGTGCCAGCAGCGCCGTCGTGGGGCCCCTCCCTGGCACAGATACGCAGTATTTT
-	-	TRBV12-3/TRBV12-4	TRBJ2-7	CASSRREGLAYEQYF	TGTGCCAGCAGCCGCAGGGAAGGTTTGGCCTACGAGCAGTACTTC
-	TRBD2	TRBV29-1	TRBJ2-7	CSAGSSGTTYEQYF	TGCAGCGCTGGGTCTAGCGGAACAACCTACGAGCAGTACTTC
-	-	TRBV28	TRBJ1-5	CATMGGGNQPQHF	TGTGCCACTATGGGAGGGGGCAATCAGCCCCAGCATTTT
-	-	TRBV20-1	TRBJ1-1	CSARQGPEAFF	TGCAGTGCTAGACAGGGGCCTGAAGCTTTCTTT
-	TRBD2	TRBV2	TRBJ2-7	CASSAAPGLAGAYEQYF	TGTGCCAGCAGTGCAGCTCCGGGACTAGCGGGAGCCTACGAGCAGTACTTC
few	-	TRBV5-1	TRBJ2-5	CASSWGDGLQETQYF	TGCGCCAGCAGCTGGGGAGACGGTCTCCAAGAGACCCAGTACTTC
-	-	TRBV24-1	TRBJ2-5	CATSGGNQETQYF	TGTGCCACCAGTGGGGGAAACCAAGAGACCCAGTACTTC
-	TRBD2	TRBV10-3	TRBJ2-1	CAIGGLAYNEQFF	TGTGCCATCGGGGGACTAGCCTACAATGAGCAGTTCTTC
-	TRBD1	TRBV3-1	TRBJ2-7	CASTGQGFEQYF	TGTGCCAGCACCGGACAGGGGTTCGAGCAGTACTTC
many	-	TRBV5-1	TRBJ1-1	CASSWGAGEAFF	TGCGCCAGCAGCTGGGGGGCAGGAGAAGCTTTCTTT
-	-	TRBV25-1	TRBJ1-5	CASRGHLSNQPQHF	TGTGCCAGCAGGGGACACCTTAGCAATCAGCCCCAGCATTTT
few	-	TRBV20-1	TRBJ2-7	CSARPSASPYEQYF	TGCAGTGCTAGACCATCAGCTAGCCCCTACGAGCAGTACTTC
few	-	TRBV27	TRBJ1-2	CASSSTVLGGYTF	TGTGCCAGCAGCTCGACGGTGCTTGGGGGCTACACCTTC
few	-	TRBV4-2	TRBJ2-1	CASSQVWADEQFF	TGTGCCAGCAGCCAGGTCTGGGCTGATGAGCAGTTCTTC
few	-	TRBV4-1	TRBJ2-7	CASSPGRGASDTYEQYF	TGCGCCAGCAGCCCCGGGCGTGGGGCTAGCGATACCTACGAGCAGTACTTC
-	TRBD1	TRBV29-1	TRBJ2-7	CSVSSDRAYEQYF	TGCAGCGTTTCTTCGGACAGGGCCTACGAGCAGTACTTC
-	-	TRBV27	TRBJ2-1	CASQISGSYNEQFF	TGTGCCAGCCAAATCAGCGGATCATACAATGAGCAGTTCTTC
-	-	TRBV9	TRBJ2-4	CASSVGSGVAKNIQYF	TGTGCCAGCAGCGTAGGGTCGGGGGTGGCCAAAAACATTCAGTACTTC
-	TRBD2	TRBV20-1	TRBJ2-5	CSARAIAGGLQETQYF	TGCAGTGCTAGAGCAATAGCGGGAGGGCTCCAAGAGACCCAGTACTTC
few	-	TRBV5-6	TRBJ2-6	CASSSTPTRALNVLTF	TGTGCCAGCAGCTCCACCCCGACCAGGGCTCTCAACGTCCTGACTTTC